This T cell receptor beta chain appears in the sequencing data of a study of blood T cell repertoires in COVID-19. The CDR3 is 14 residues long. Trimming took off 2 bases at V and 9 bases at J, with 19 bases between the two ends. Germline V gives CDR1 SQVTM, CDR2 ANQGSEA. In the authors' workflow: Estimated nucleated cell counts came from reference gene primer amplification. This table comes from immunoSEQ multiplex PCR, and its TCRdb copy is limited to in-frame clones, with some not included. V, J and clone size were drawn from that table, and D and trimming were deduced from the DNA. The sample has 52,000 or so clones; 70% to 90% are singletons.

The sequence was obtained from a human donor in a cohort sampled during active COVID-19. The V gene is TRBV29-1, the J gene TRBJ1-2; the D gene is possibly TRBD1 (6 bases). Sequenced sample: peripheral blood. For the CDR3, the DNA is TGCAGCGTTGAAAACCCACAGGGCAGTATTAGCTACACCTTC. Its protein is CSVENPQGSISYTF.